The count of the clone carrying this T cell receptor (beta chain) is one. What it binds is not known. This sample is drawn from a study of OX40 agonist ivuxolimab in advanced cancers. Whole-study context: Dose-escalation subjects each had hepatocellular carcinoma, melanoma, renal cell or head and neck cancer. Cohort: around 86% men, mean age 60, aged about 23 to 79. The study reported partial responses in three patients: one hepatocellular carcinoma, two cutaneous melanoma.

Study observations and caveats: Among the lowest peripheral clonal expansion occurred in 0.1-3.0 mg/kg partial responders.

The table came from immunoSEQ multiplex PCR; TCRdb's copy has only in-frame clones and leaves some out. The sample includes over 80,000 clones, 80% to 95% seen only once; the top ten take roughly 1.1%. Germline CDR1 and CDR2: LNHDA and SQIVND (reference sequence). Trimming shortened V by 7 bases and J by 4 bases, and 14 bases separated the two germline ends. The CDR3 contains 14 residues. Specimen: CD4+ or CD8+ T cells sorted from blood, collected in a trial of the OX40 agonist ivuxolimab. The rearrangement uses TRBV19 and TRBJ1-5; D not certain. This clonotype originated in an adult with an advanced solid tumor such as melanoma, head and neck, liver or kidney cancer. This CDR3 is CASKPRNGNQPQHF. CDR3 coding DNA: TGTGCCAGTAAACCCAGGAATGGTAATCAGCCCCAGCATTTT.